The clone carrying this T cell receptor (beta chain) came up many times. Its antigen is unidentified. CDR3 size: 15 residues. J was trimmed by 5 bases and V by 5 bases; bases with no gene match: 8. Germline values: CDR1 ENHRY, CDR2 SYGVKD. The entry originates in a study of spatial heterogeneity in lung cancer. Overall study context: A total of some 70 untreated early-stage non-small cell lung cancer patients served as donors. Consistently, beta-chain sequences turned up in larger numbers than alpha-chain sequences did.

Every individual TCR cDNA molecule carried its own unique molecular identifier, which allowed correction of PCR and sequencing errors. TCRdb passed the 5' RACE reads through MiXCR, listing each CDR3 protein once. The sample consists of roughly 26,000 distinct CDR3 sequences, roughly 6% of them appearing once. Study-wide results and caveats: Resection blood, more than follow-up blood, showed ubiquitous expanded tumor TCRs.

Time point defined: blood at routine non-recurrence follow-up after resection. Unsorted whole RNA from tumor, nontumor lung or frozen PBMC underwent sequencing. This receptor was obtained from a male donor with early-stage non-small cell lung cancer. Here the sequenced sample was PBMCs, taken at follow-up. The J gene is TRBJ1-2, the V gene TRBV10-3; 10 bases align to TRBD1. Here the CDR3 reads CAISRGQGSQYGYTF. CDR3 bases: TGTGCCATCAGTAGGGGACAGGGGAGTCAATATGGCTACACCTTC.